The text below deals with one T cell receptor (beta chain). Enrolled through a virtual design, the participants were between about 18 and 100 years of age and came from 24 US areas. People in the exposed group encountered a COVID-19 case within 2 weeks before entering the study. As originally analysed: Amplification of reference gene primers was used by the study to estimate nucleated cell counts. Assay used: immunoSEQ multiplex PCR; TCRdb lists only in-frame clones, some missing. The DNA gave D and trimming, while V, J and clone size come from that table. Of 300,000 to 400,000 clones in the sample, 90% were seen once. Trimming pared 3 bases from V and 4 bases from J, leaving 13 bases between. CDR3 length equals 14 residues. Germline V gene sequence: CDR1 KGHSH, CDR2 LQKENI. The record originates from a study of blood T cell repertoires in COVID-19. Study as a whole: The origin of the acute and convalescent COVID-19 samples was the United States, Italy and Spain.

Sequenced input: PBMCs or T cells enriched from blood (not recorded which). The sequence derives from a woman under 40 who had been exposed to COVID-19. The chain employs TRBV18 and TRBJ2-7; D might be TRBD2 (5 bases). CDR3 residues: CASSPQDWSYEQYF. CDR3 DNA sequence: TGTGCCAGCTCACCCCAGGACTGGTCTTACGAGCAGTACTTC.